These 24 T cell receptor beta chains share one sample of origin, sequenced in a study of T-cell memory formation after mild COVID-19. TCRdb reprocessed the 5' RACE reads with MiXCR, giving one entry per CDR3 protein. Seen here are about 410,000 distinct CDR3 sequences, roughly a quarter observed once, and the top ten hold around 14%. The sequencing input was PBMCs or a T cell subset sorted from them (not recorded which). Receptor source: an adult woman who had mild COVID-19 (a few samples of this study predate the infection). Cell type and time point are not known.

The rearrangement joins TRBV11-1 to TRBJ2-1; no reliable D call. CDR3 size: 15 residues. Trimming shortened V by 4 bases and J by 4 bases, and 14 bases separated the two germline ends. The germline V gene has CDR1 SGHAT and CDR2 FQDESV (reference sequence). In DNA form, the CDR3 reads TGTGCCAGCAGCTCTACGGACGAAAGATACAATGAGCAGTTCTTC. Amino acids: CASSSTDERYNEQFF.

A few counts support this clonotype. The chain recombines TRBV12-3 or TRBV12-4 with TRBJ2-3; 11 nucleotides align to TRBD2. The CDR3 spans 17 residues. Trimming at V came to 5 bases and at J to 2 bases, leaving 9 bases not matched to a gene. The CDR3 loop is CASSPLAGGPNTDTQYF. The DNA of the CDR3 is TGTGCCAGCAGTCCTTTAGCGGGGGGGCCGAACACAGATACGCAGTATTTT.

This clonotype was seen many times. The chain has TRBV5-1 and TRBJ2-2, with D possibly matching TRBD1 (6 bases). This CDR3 spans 16 amino acids. Germline V gene lookup returns CDR1 SGHRS and CDR2 YFSETQ. The V and J ends lost 2 bases and 0 bases respectively, with 11 bases between them. The CDR3 DNA is TGCGCCAGCAGCTTTACGGACAGCGCGAACACCGGGGAGCTGTTTTTT. This gives the protein CASSFTDSANTGELFF.

This clonotype was detected a few times. V gene TRBV27 combines with J gene TRBJ2-1; D might be TRBD2 (6 bases). CDR3 size: 16 residues. CDR1 and CDR2 from the germline V gene are MNHEY and SMNVEV (reference sequence). V was shortened by 6 bases and J by 0 bases, with 15 bases between the two germline ends. In DNA, the CDR3 is TGTGCCAGCAGCGCCTCCCTAGCGAGCTCCTACAATGAGCAGTTCTTC. It translates to CASSASLASSYNEQFF.

The chain has TRBV10-3 and TRBJ2-4, with D tentatively TRBD1 (6 bases). Germline values: CDR1 ENHRY, CDR2 SYGVKD. The CDR3 length is 12 residues. Trimming shortened V by 3 bases and J by 6 bases, and 6 bases separated the two germline ends. DNA for the CDR3: TGTGCCATCAGTGAACAGGGAAACATTCAGTACTTC. It encodes CAISEQGNIQYF.

The chain employs TRBV12-3 or TRBV12-4 and TRBJ1-1; D is unclear. The CDR3 sequence is 14 residues long. V gave up 2 bases and J gave up 4 bases, with 11 bases separating them. CDR3 amino acids: CASSLMGWATEAFF. The CDR3 region has the DNA TGTGCCAGCAGTTTAATGGGGTGGGCCACTGAAGCTTTCTTT.

This chain links TRBV2 with TRBJ1-4; the D is unclear. The CDR3 has 15 residues. V lost 5 bases and J 0 bases, leaving 10 bases between the germline ends. Germline V gene lookup returns CDR1 SNHLY and CDR2 FYNNEI. CDR3 residues: CASSRLSSTNEKLFF. The CDR3 coding sequence is TGTGCCAGCAGTCGGCTAAGCTCAACTAATGAAAAACTGTTTTTT.

The CDR3 region is CSAREGQGKGDTQYF. The CDR3 coding sequence is TGCAGTGCTAGAGAAGGACAGGGAAAGGGAGATACGCAGTATTTT. The chain carries TRBV20-1 and TRBJ2-3, with TRBD1 identical over 8 bases. The V and J ends lost 0 bases and 5 bases, in that order; junction bases with no gene match: 7. Germline V gene data show CDR1 as DFQATT and CDR2 as SNEGSKA (reference sequence). CDR3 length: 15 amino acids.

Only a few counts were recorded for this clonotype. This sequence joins TRBV29-1 and TRBJ2-1, with a possible D match to TRBD1 (6 bases). Germline V gives CDR1 SQVTM, CDR2 ANQGSEA. CDR3 length equals 13 residues. V was trimmed by 3 bases and J by 14 bases, leaving 20 bases between them. CDR3 protein: CSVEMGTSFHEFF. The DNA for the CDR3 is TGCAGCGTTGAGATGGGGACATCGTTTCATGAGTTCTTC.

This clonotype showed up just once. The J gene is TRBJ1-4, the V gene TRBV5-1; 7 bases map to TRBD1. The CDR3 is 12 residues long. CDR1 and CDR2 (germline): SGHRS, YFSETQ. With 5 bases clipped from V and 11 bases from J, the junction kept 6 bases outside the gene matches. In DNA, the CDR3 is TGCGCCAGCAGTTCCGGGACAGCCAAACTGTTTTTT. It yields the protein CASSSGTAKLFF.

The CDR3 here is CASSLDSGREAFF. The CDR3 nucleotides read TGTGCCAGCAGCTTGGACTCGGGACGAGAAGCTTTCTTT. The J gene is TRBJ1-1, the V gene TRBV7-9; a possible D gene is TRBD1 (5 bases). Germline-derived CDR1 and CDR2 are SEHNR and FQNEAQ (reference sequence). This CDR3 comprises 13 residues. Trimming pared 3 bases from V and 8 bases from J, leaving 13 bases between.

This chain joins TRBV2 and TRBJ1-5, with unresolved D. V lost 7 bases and J lost 0, with 7 bases in between. Germline V CDR1 and CDR2: SNHLY, FYNNEI. This CDR3 spans 13 amino acids. CDR3 sequence reads: CASIPDSNQPQHF. The CDR3 nucleotides read TGTGCCAGCATACCTGATAGCAATCAGCCCCAGCATTTT.

The rearrangement links TRBV20-1 to TRBJ1-1; D remains ambiguous. CDR1 is DFQATT, CDR2 SNEGSKA, per germline (reference sequence). The length of the CDR3 is 11 residues. Trimming shortened V by 8 bases and J by 1 base, and 8 bases separated the two germline ends. CDR3 DNA sequence: TGCAGTCCGACTGCGAACACTGAAGCTTTCTTT. Translated: CSPTANTEAFF.

The gene calls are TRBV7-8 and TRBJ1-2; D remains unclear. Looked up from germline, CDR1 is SGHVS and CDR2 is FQNEAQ. The CDR3 consists of 14 residues. Trimming shortened V by 1 base and J by 2 bases, and 8 bases separated the two germline ends. CDR3 loop: CASSLVRGNYGYTF. In DNA form, the CDR3 reads TGTGCCAGCAGCTTAGTTCGTGGGAACTATGGCTACACCTTC.

A few counts support this clonotype. The chain has TRBV6-2 or TRBV6-3 and TRBJ2-1, with D maybe TRBD1 (5 bases). Per the germline V gene, CDR1 is MNHEY and CDR2 is SVGEGT. V was shortened by 4 bases and J by 9 bases, with 13 bases between the two germline ends. The CDR3 runs 13 residues. CDR3 DNA: TGTGCCAGCAGTTCTCCATTGACAGTTGAGCAGTTCTTC. Residues: CASSSPLTVEQFF.

J is TRBJ1-2 and V is TRBV7-9; D is undetermined. Germline loops: CDR1 SEHNR, CDR2 FQNEAQ (reference sequence). Trimming took 1 base from V and 8 from J, leaving 11 bases between them. There are 13 residues in the CDR3. The CDR3 sequence: CASSLGNMGGYTF. For the CDR3, the DNA is TGTGCCAGCAGCTTAGGCAATATGGGAGGCTACACCTTC.

The table lists this clonotype with a few counts. The chain is built from TRBV3-1 and TRBJ1-1; D gene uncertain. V was pared by 3 bases and J by 0 bases, with 5 bases between. The germline CDR1 and CDR2 sequences are LGHDT and YNNKEL (reference sequence). CDR3 length equals 13 residues. Here the CDR3 DNA reads TGTGCCAGCAGCCACCTGTTGAACACTGAAGCTTTCTTT. Protein product: CASSHLLNTEAFF.

This clonotype occurred a few times. The chain joins TRBV5-1 to TRBJ2-1, with D perhaps matching TRBD2 (5 bases). Germline V lookup: CDR1 SGHRS, CDR2 YFSETQ. V lost 4 bases to trimming and J lost 6 bases, with 14 bases between them. The CDR3 contains 14 residues. The CDR3 coding sequence is TGCGCCAGCAGCCCGGATACTAGGAGCAATGAGCAGTTCTTC. Amino acid sequence: CASSPDTRSNEQFF.

The rearrangement joins TRBV19 to TRBJ1-1, with D unclear. The V end was cut by 5 bases, the J end by 3 bases, with 10 bases between. CDR3 size: 13 residues. Looked up from germline, CDR1 is LNHDA and CDR2 is SQIVND (reference sequence). CDR3 sequence: CASSLRAYTEAFF. The CDR3 DNA follows: TGTGCCAGTAGTCTTCGGGCCTACACTGAAGCTTTCTTT. Filled out from reference TRBV19 and TRBJ1-1, the complete variable domain reads DGGITQSPKYLFRKEGQNVTLSCEQNLNHDAMYWYRQDPGQGLRLIYYSQIVNDFQKGDIAEGYSVSREKKESFPLTVTSAQKNPTAFYLCASSLRAYTEAFFGQGTRLTVV.

This sequence joins TRBV29-1 and TRBJ2-7, with D possibly being TRBD1 or TRBD2 (6 bases each). The V end lost 2 bases, the J end lost 3 bases, and 14 bases lay between the germline ends. Germline loops: CDR1 SQVTM, CDR2 ANQGSEA. The CDR3 is 14 amino acids. The CDR3 region has the DNA TGCAGCGTTGAAAGGGAGGAGGACAGCTACGAGCAGTACTTC. Residues: CSVEREEDSYEQYF.

The chain recombines TRBV6-5 with TRBJ2-4; weak D call: TRBD1 (5 bases). The CDR3 contains 14 residues. Germline V gene lookup returns CDR1 MNHEY and CDR2 SVGAGI. Trimming left V 6 bases short and J 7 bases short, with 16 bases between. DNA of the CDR3: TGTGCCAGCAGATCACAGGTGTTTCGGAACATTCAGTACTTC. Its translation: CASRSQVFRNIQYF.

The chain joins TRBV27 to TRBJ2-3; perhaps TRBD1 as D (5 bases). The CDR3 length is 22 residues. In germline, CDR1 is MNHEY, CDR2 SMNVEV (reference sequence). The V and J ends lost 3 bases and 4 bases respectively, with 35 bases between them. CDR3 sequence reads: CASSFVPILARRVGLGADTQYF. The CDR3 coding sequence is TGTGCCAGCAGTTTTGTTCCCATTCTCGCCCGCAGGGTGGGGTTAGGGGCAGATACGCAGTATTTT.

To note about this clonotype: At one end the junction does not follow the germline gene, possibly because of a read error. The chain has TRBV3-1 and TRBJ2-2; 8 positions match TRBD1. Germline V lookup: CDR1 LGHDT, CDR2 YNNKEL (reference sequence). This CDR3 is built from 14 residues. The CDR3 spells CATRGQGTEGVLFF. The CDR3 bases are TGTGCCACCAGAGGACAGGGCACGGAGGGGGTGCTGTTTTTC. Full variable domain (missing parts from reference TRBV3-1 and TRBJ2-2): DTAVSQTPKYLVTQMGNDKSIKCEQNLGHDTMYWYKQDSKKFLKIMFSYNNKELIINETVPNRFSPKSPDKAHLNLHINSLELGDSAVYFCATRGQGTEGVLFFGEGSRLTVL.

This clonotype has just a few counts. The gene calls are TRBV5-1 and TRBJ2-5; TRBD1 aligns across 10 bases. CDR3 length: 14 amino acids. CDR1 is SGHRS and CDR2 is YFSETQ in the germline V gene. Losses at the gene ends were 4 bases for V and 3 bases for J; bases not matched to a gene: 3. Here the CDR3 DNA reads TGCGCCAGCAGCCACGGGACAGGGGAAGAGACCCAGTACTTC. Protein product: CASSHGTGEETQYF.